What follows are 8 T cell receptor beta chains derived from one specimen sequenced in a study of blood T cell repertoires in COVID-19. Repertoires were generated with immunoSEQ multiplex PCR, while TCRdb's copy carries only in-frame clones and drops some. The sample includes roughly 300,000 clones, about 83% of them seen just once. The sequenced sample was peripheral blood. The receptors derive from a woman in her forties or fifties who had recovered from COVID-19.

The chain couples TRBV11-1 to TRBJ1-1; TRBD1 is a possible D gene (6 bases). Germline CDR1 is SGHAT and CDR2 is FQDESV (reference sequence). Trimming took off 5 bases at V and 7 bases at J, with 20 bases between the two ends. This CDR3 contains 15 residues. CDR3 DNA sequence: TGTGCCAGCAGCCGTAGGATGGGGGCTTGGGGTGAAGCTTTCTTT. As protein: CASSRRMGAWGEAFF.

The V gene is TRBV29-1, the J gene TRBJ2-1, with 7 bases aligning to TRBD2. This CDR3 has 15 amino acids. CDR1 and CDR2 from the germline V gene are SQVTM and ANQGSEA. The V gene end was trimmed by 2 bases and the J gene end by 7 bases; junction bases not matched to a gene: 11. CDR3 in amino acids: CSVERVAGAGNEQFF. CDR3 nucleotide sequence: TGCAGCGTTGAAAGAGTGGCGGGAGCTGGAAATGAGCAGTTCTTC.

The rearrangement joins TRBV7-2 to TRBJ2-5, with D possibly being TRBD1 (6 bases). The CDR3 loop spans 14 amino acids. Germline V gene data show CDR1 as SGHTA and CDR2 as FQGNSA. V was pared by 4 bases and J by 6 bases, with 15 bases between. The CDR3 loop is CASSYTQGTKTQYF. In DNA form, the CDR3 reads TGTGCCAGCAGCTATACACAGGGTACGAAGACCCAGTACTTC.

This chain connects TRBV7-9 to TRBJ1-3; TRBD1 aligns across 9 bases. CDR3 length: 15 amino acids. V was pared by 5 bases and J by 2 bases, with 4 bases of the junction left unmatched. Germline V gene data show CDR1 as SEHNR and CDR2 as FQNEAQ (reference sequence). CDR3 sequence (DNA): TGTGCCAGCAGCCTACAGGGGGCGGCTGGAAACACCATATATTTT. As protein: CASSLQGAAGNTIYF. Looking up the rest from reference TRBV7-9 and TRBJ1-3 gives the full variable domain: DTGVSQNPRHKITKRGQNVTFRCDPISEHNRLYWYRQTLGQGPEFLTYFQNEAQLEKSRLLSDRFSAERPKGSFSTLEIQRTEQGDSAMYLCASSLQGAAGNTIYFGEGSWLTVV.

The genes are TRBV18 and TRBJ2-3, with 8 bases aligning to TRBD1. Germline loops: CDR1 KGHSH, CDR2 LQKENI. CDR3 size: 15 residues. The trim removed 3 bases at V and 7 bases at J, leaving 9 bases unmatched. CDR3 region: CASSPPGQGTNTQYF. CDR3 nucleotide sequence: TGTGCCAGCTCACCCCCCGGACAGGGAACGAATACGCAGTATTTT.

The chain couples TRBV29-1 to TRBJ1-2; D is possibly TRBD1 (5 bases). The CDR3 spans 15 residues. CDR1 SQVTM and CDR2 ANQGSEA come from the germline V gene. V shed 0 bases and J shed 6 bases, with 17 bases lying between them. The CDR3 sequence is CSVEDRAGRRNGYTF. The CDR3 DNA follows: TGCAGCGTTGAAGATCGGGCAGGGCGGCGGAATGGCTACACCTTC.

The V call is TRBV5-1, the J call TRBJ1-1; possible D gene TRBD1, 5 bases. The V gene's germline CDR1 is SGHRS and CDR2 YFSETQ. CDR3 length equals 15 residues. V was trimmed by 4 bases and J by 4 bases, leaving 17 bases between them. The CDR3 region has the DNA TGCGCCAGCAGCCCCCCCCAGGGAGGTGCCACTGAAGCTTTCTTT. Protein sequence: CASSPPQGGATEAFF. Variable domain in full (rest from reference TRBV5-1 and TRBJ1-1): KAGVTQTPRYLIKTRGQQVTLSCSPISGHRSVSWYQQTPGQGLQFLFEYFSETQRNKGNFPGRFSGRQFSNSRSEMNVSTLELGDSALYLCASSPPQGGATEAFFGQGTRLTVV.

This clone was counted a few times. This sequence joins TRBV28 and TRBJ2-2; tentative D call: TRBD2 (6 bases). V was clipped by 5 bases and J by 7 bases, with 17 bases between them. Per germline, CDR1 MDHEN and CDR2 SYDVKM. The CDR3 runs to 15 residues. The CDR3 sequence is CASSIRRTTSGELFF. Here the CDR3 DNA reads TGTGCCAGCAGTATCCGCCGGACTACTAGCGGGGAGCTGTTTTTT. Complete variable domain (other parts from reference TRBV28 and TRBJ2-2): DVKVTQSSRYLVKRTGEKVFLECVQDMDHENMFWYRQDPGLGLRLIYFSYDVKMKEKGDIPEGYSVSREKKERFSLILESASTNQTSMYLCASSIRRTTSGELFFGEGSRLTVL.